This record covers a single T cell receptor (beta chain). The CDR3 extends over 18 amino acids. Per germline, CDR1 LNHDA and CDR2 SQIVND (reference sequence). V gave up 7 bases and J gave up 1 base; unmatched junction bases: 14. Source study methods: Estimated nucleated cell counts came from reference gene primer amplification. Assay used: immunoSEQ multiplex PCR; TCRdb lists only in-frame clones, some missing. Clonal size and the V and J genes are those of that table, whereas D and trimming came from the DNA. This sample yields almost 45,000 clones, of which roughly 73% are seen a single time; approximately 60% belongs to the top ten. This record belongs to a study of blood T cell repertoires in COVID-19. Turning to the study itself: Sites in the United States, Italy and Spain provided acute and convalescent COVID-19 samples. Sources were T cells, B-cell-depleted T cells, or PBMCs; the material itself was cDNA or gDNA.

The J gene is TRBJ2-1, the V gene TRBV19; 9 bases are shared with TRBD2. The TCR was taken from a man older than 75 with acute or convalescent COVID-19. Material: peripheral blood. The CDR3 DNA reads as TGTGCCAGTACCCCAGTAGGCGGGAGGGCTAGGTCCTACAATGAGCAGTTCTTC. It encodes CASTPVGGRARSYNEQFF.